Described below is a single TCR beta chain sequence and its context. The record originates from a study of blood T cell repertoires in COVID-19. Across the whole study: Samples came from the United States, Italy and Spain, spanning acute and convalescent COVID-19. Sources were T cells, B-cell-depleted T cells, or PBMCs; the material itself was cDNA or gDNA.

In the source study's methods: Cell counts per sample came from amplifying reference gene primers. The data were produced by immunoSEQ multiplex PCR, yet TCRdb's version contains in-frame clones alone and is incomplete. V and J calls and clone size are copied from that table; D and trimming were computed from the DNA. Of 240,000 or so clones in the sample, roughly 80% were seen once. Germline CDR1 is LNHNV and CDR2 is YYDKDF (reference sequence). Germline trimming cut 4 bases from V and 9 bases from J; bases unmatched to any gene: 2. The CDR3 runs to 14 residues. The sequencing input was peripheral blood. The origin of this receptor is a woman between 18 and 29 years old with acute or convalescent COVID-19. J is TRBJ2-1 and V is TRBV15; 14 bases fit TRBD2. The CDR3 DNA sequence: TGTGCCACCAGCAAAGGACTAGCGGGAGGTGAGCAGTTCTTC. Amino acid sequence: CATSKGLAGGEQFF.